Here is one T cell receptor (beta chain) with its context. Germline loops: CDR1 LNHNV, CDR2 YYDKDF (reference sequence). The CDR3 is made up of 13 amino acids. Unmatched junction bases numbered 2, after V lost 6 bases and J lost 0 bases. This record belongs to a study of OX40 agonist ivuxolimab in advanced cancers. Study information: Ivuxolimab, an agonistic anti-OX40 (CD134) antibody, was given to patients. Intravenous ivuxolimab was administered to patients every 2 weeks at 0.01 to 10 mg/kg.

The assay was immunoSEQ multiplex PCR, and TCRdb's table has in-frame clones only and misses some. The sample includes about 49,000 clones, 85% to 95% of them seen just once. This TCR was sampled from an adult with an advanced solid tumor such as melanoma, head and neck, liver or kidney cancer. The chain combines TRBV15 with TRBJ2-7, with TRBD1 matching over 7 bases. Sequenced material: CD4+ or CD8+ T cells sorted from blood, taken in a trial of the OX40 agonist ivuxolimab. The CDR3 DNA follows: TGTGCCACCAGGGACAGGAGCTCCTACGAGCAGTACTTC. It translates to CATRDRSSYEQYF.